The clone carrying this T cell receptor beta chain was observed a handful of times. Between the trimmed V and J ends, which lost 4 bases and 2 bases, there was a span of 7 bases. Germline assignment: CDR1 SQVTM and CDR2 ANQGSEA. The CDR3 covers 12 residues. The entry originates in a study of beta chain features in type 1 diabetes. What was sequenced were expressed TCRB transcripts, since all of the isolated RNA had been reverse transcribed. Measured with immunoSEQ multiplex PCR; TCRdb has only the in-frame clones, and not every one. The data hold hundreds of thousands of clones, with 25% to 35% observed a single time.

The sequence came from a man aged 18 to 29 in good health. The sample comprised naive CD4+ T cells from blood. The rearrangement uses TRBV29-1 and TRBJ2-3; no definite D call. The CDR3 spells CSVAANTDTQYF. CDR3 coding DNA: TGCAGCGTTGCGGCAAACACAGATACGCAGTATTTT.